This T cell receptor beta chain was found in a study of blood T cell repertoires in COVID-19. Across the study: Acute-phase and convalescent COVID-19 samples originated in the United States, Italy and Spain. In each case, the material was cDNA or gDNA derived from T cells, B-cell-depleted T cells, or PBMCs.

In the original workflow: It was from reference gene primer amplification that nucleated cell counts were estimated. Generated by immunoSEQ multiplex PCR, the TCRdb table keeps only in-frame clones and is missing some. V and J calls plus clone size are reproduced from that table; the DNA served to infer D and trimming. Of around 320,000 clones in the sample, around 90% are singletons; the top ten hold 2% to 3%. Sequencing input: peripheral blood. The TCR originated in a man aged 18 to 35 with active or convalescent COVID-19.

The CDR3 DNA reads as TGCGCCAGCAGCTTGATAGGCGGATCCGAGGCTGAAGCTTTCTTT. This encodes CASSLIGGSEAEAFF. The chain has TRBV5-1 and TRBJ1-1; no definite D call. Germline lookup yields CDR1 SGHRS and CDR2 YFSETQ. The CDR3 runs to 15 residues. Trimming removed 1 base at V and 6 bases at J, with 16 bases between.